This T cell receptor (beta chain) is from a study of blood T cell repertoires in COVID-19 (dated by TCRdb to the early 2020s). About the study as a whole: Samples from collaborators originated in the United States, Italy and Spain and spanned both the acute and convalescent phases of COVID-19. The dataset comprised deeply sampled blood TCRbeta repertoires from subjects exposed to, actively infected with, or recovered from COVID-19. Samples were obtained from the ongoing ImmuneRACE study (first 160 participants) and from 1,000 to 1,500 subjects provided by 6 global collaborators. Where available, HLA class I and class II types were obtained from metadata supplied by the sample provider rather than from assay-based typing. The material from the prospective study consisted of cDNA or gDNA derived from T cells, B-cell-depleted T cells, or PBMCs. The repertoires were made available in a free public database intended to serve as a resource for research on the immune response to SARS-CoV-2. A de-identified subject ID, COVID-19 status, age in years and sex were almost always included in the sample metadata. Overall study outcomes, separate from this receptor: The quantity of clinical and demographic metadata differed by source and by participant and was supplied without curation.

The collaborating institutions used their own protocols to collect whole blood in K2EDTA tubes. For TCRbeta analysis, collaborators shipped samples in one of three forms: frozen whole blood, isolated PBMCs, or DNA extracted from either of those sample types. As for this clone: It lacks a known antigen. Base qualities are not at hand, and no much larger clone is one base apart.

The immunoSEQ Assay, a bias-controlled multiplex PCR, was used to amplify TCRbeta CDR3 regions from genomic DNA. In the paper's pipeline: Nucleated cell counts per sample were estimated from amplification of reference gene primers within the assay. To quantify the absolute abundance of each unique TCRbeta CDR3 rearrangement, sequence reads were collapsed and filtered. For each sample, productive Simpson clonality was calculated by taking the square root of Simpson's diversity index across productive rearrangements. TCRdb retrieved this table from immuneACCESS and kept in-frame rearrangements only. Not all clones are present; in checked studies, unresolved V genes account for under half, and no reason is known for the remainder. V and J calls and clone size are copied from that table; D and trimming were computed from the DNA. The sample table shows roughly 220,000 clones, and about 86% are seen once. Less than 2.5% of the sample rests with the top ten.

Its CDR3 holds 16 amino acids, cysteine through phenylalanine. The retained sequence is limited to the CDR3, 48 bases, with the frame set at the first base. At the junction V is shortened by 5 bases and J by 2 bases, with 16 bases in between. The germline V gene gives CDR1 as MNHEY and CDR2 as SVGEGT. In this chain, TRBV6-2 or TRBV6-3 is recombined with TRBJ1-5, with TRBD1 tentatively as D gene (6 bases match). The TCR comes from a woman in her sixties with acute or convalescent COVID-19. The source material was peripheral blood. The CDR3 sequence is CASSVIQGLRNQPQHF. The nucleotide sequence reads TGTGCCAGCAGTGTCATACAGGGTTTGCGCAATCAGCCCCAGCATTTT.